Given below is one T cell receptor beta chain in context. Antigen unknown. The CDR3 contains 14 residues. V lost 1 base and J 2 bases, leaving 10 bases between the germline ends. The germline gives CDR1 SGHRS, CDR2 YFSETQ. This sample was included in a study of ipilimumab plus nivolumab after autologous stem cell transplantation. Study in general: Median doses per patient: a few ipilimumab, 7 or 8 nivolumab. Study findings and constraints: Per the authors, repertoire, Treg and microbiota data justify further study.

Sequenced by immunoSEQ multiplex PCR; TCRdb stores in-frame clones only, minus some. This table holds 11,000 or so clones, about 70% found once. Starting 14 to 28 days after autologous transplant, ipilimumab 1 mg/kg was given. The chain is built from TRBV5-1 and TRBJ2-7; D remains ambiguous. The material sequenced was PBMCs, taken in a trial of ipilimumab plus nivolumab as post-transplant consolidation. The clonotype comes from a male donor with multiple myeloma. CDR3 sequence: CASSLRVGPYEQYF. The CDR3 coding sequence is TGCGCCAGCAGCTTGAGGGTCGGGCCCTACGAGCAGTACTTC.